This T cell receptor (beta chain) was sequenced in a study of T cells after posttransplantation cyclophosphamide. Trimming cost V 6 bases and J 4 bases, with 21 bases left between them. CDR1 and CDR2 from the germline V gene are MDHEN and SYDVKM. The CDR3 runs to 17 residues. The repertoire was sequenced with immunoSEQ multiplex PCR; TCRdb's copy has only in-frame clones and lacks some. The data show roughly 32,000 clones, with none appearing a single time. Notes on the study in general: Recipient CMV seropositivity and CMV reactivation strongly tracked TRB clonality. Donor-recipient repertoire similarity was low at 1-2 months, rising over year one. Tissue-infiltrating T cells from skin or gut overlapped little with blood T cells.

This clone occurred many times. The antigen remains unidentified. On the day of bone marrow donation, the related graft donor provided peripheral blood. The origin of this receptor is a woman aged 25 to 45 in good health and a related stem cell transplant donor. Source material: PBMCs. V and J are TRBV28 and TRBJ2-2; D uncertain. In nucleotides, the CDR3 is TGTGCCAGCAGGGTTTATTCGGGTAAAGGTGGCACCGGGGAGCTGTTTTTT. Protein sequence: CASRVYSGKGGTGELFF.